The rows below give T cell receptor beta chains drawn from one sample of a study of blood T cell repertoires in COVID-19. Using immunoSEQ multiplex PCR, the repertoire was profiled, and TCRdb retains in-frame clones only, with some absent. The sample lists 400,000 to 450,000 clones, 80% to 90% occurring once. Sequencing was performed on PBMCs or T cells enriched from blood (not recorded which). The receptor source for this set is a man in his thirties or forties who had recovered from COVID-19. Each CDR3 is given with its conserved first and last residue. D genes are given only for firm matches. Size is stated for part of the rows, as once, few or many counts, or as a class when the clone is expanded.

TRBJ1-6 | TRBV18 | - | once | TGTGCCAGCTCACGGAGTCTACAGGAGCATTCACCCCTCCACTTT | CASSRSLQEHSPLHF
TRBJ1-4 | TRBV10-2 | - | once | TGCGCCAGCAGTGAATGGGGGGGGAATGAAAAACTGTTTTTT | CASSEWGGNEKLFF
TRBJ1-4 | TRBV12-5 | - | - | TGTGCTAGTGGGCGGGGCGATGCAACTAATGAAAAACTGTTTTTT | CASGRGDATNEKLFF
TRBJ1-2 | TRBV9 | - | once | TGTGCCAGCAGCGAACAAAGATCCAGACAGTTCGCTAACTATGGCTACACCTTC | CASSEQRSRQFANYGYTF
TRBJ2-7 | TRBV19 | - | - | TGTGCCAGTAGTATCGGGACTGGGAGCTCCTACGAGCAGTACTTC | CASSIGTGSSYEQYF
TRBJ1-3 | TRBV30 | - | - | TGTGCCTGGAGTTTGAGTCCAGGAAACACCATATATTTT | CAWSLSPGNTIYF
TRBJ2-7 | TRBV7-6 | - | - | TGTGCCAGCAGCTTAGTTGCAGGGGCAGACGAGCAGTACTTC | CASSLVAGADEQYF
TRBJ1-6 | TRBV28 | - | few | TGTGCCAGCAGTTCCCTGGCTAATTCACCCCTCCACTTT | CASSSLANSPLHF
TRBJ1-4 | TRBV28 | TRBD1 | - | TGTGCCAGTACAGGGGGTTTGGGTTTGGGAACTAATGAAAAACTGTTTTTT | CASTGGLGLGTNEKLFF
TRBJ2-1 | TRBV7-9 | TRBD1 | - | TGTGCCAGCAGCTCCTCGGACAGGGGGAATGAGCAGTTCTTC | CASSSSDRGNEQFF
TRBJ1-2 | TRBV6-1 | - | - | TGTGCCAGCAGTGAATCAGACTATGGCTACACCTTC | CASSESDYGYTF
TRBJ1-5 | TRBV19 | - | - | TGTGCCAGTAGTACACAAAGCAATCAGCCCCAGCATTTT | CASSTQSNQPQHF
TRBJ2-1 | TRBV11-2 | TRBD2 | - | TGTGCCAGCAGCCCGTCCCCGGGACTAGCGAATGAGCAGTTCTTC | CASSPSPGLANEQFF
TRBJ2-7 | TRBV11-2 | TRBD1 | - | TGTGCCAGCAGCTTAGTACAGGGGTTCACCTACGAGCAGTACTTC | CASSLVQGFTYEQYF
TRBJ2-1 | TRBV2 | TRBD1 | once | TGTGCCAGCAGTGCCGGCAGGGGGAGCCACAATGAGCAGTTCTTC | CASSAGRGSHNEQFF
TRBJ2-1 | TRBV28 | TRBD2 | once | TGTGCCAGCAGGGACTTCTTGGAACTAGCGGGCAATGAGCAGTTCTTC | CASRDFLELAGNEQFF
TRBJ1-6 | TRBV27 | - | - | TGTGCCTCCCGGACAGAGCTCAATTCACCCCTCCACTTT | CASRTELNSPLHF
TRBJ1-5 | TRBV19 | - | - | TGTGCCAGTACCCTGGGGAGGGGGCAGCCCCAGCATTTT | CASTLGRGQPQHF
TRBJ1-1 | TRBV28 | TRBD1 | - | TGTGCCAGCAGCCCCAGAAGGGGGCTCACTGAAGCTTTCTTT | CASSPRRGLTEAFF
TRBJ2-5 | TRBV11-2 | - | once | TGTGCCAGCAGCTCGGCAGGGTACCAAGAGACCCAGTACTTC | CASSSAGYQETQYF
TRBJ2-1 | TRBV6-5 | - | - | TGTGCCTGCACGGGGGGCACCTACAATGAGCAGTTCTTC | CACTGGTYNEQFF
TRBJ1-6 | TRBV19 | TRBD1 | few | TGTGCCAGTAGTACCCCTCCGACAGGGGTGAATTCACCCCTCCACTTT | CASSTPPTGVNSPLHF
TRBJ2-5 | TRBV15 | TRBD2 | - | TGTGCCACCAGCAGCCACCCGGGGGCTAGCGGGGGACGGGAGACCCAGTACTTC | CATSSHPGASGGRETQYF
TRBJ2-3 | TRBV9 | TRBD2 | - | TGTGCCAGCAGCGCTAGCGGGAGCGGTCCGGATACGCAGTATTTT | CASSASGSGPDTQYF
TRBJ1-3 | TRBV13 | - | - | TGTGCCAGCAGCTACAACAAGGGAAACACCATATATTTT | CASSYNKGNTIYF
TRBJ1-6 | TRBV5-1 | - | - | TGCGCCAGCAGCGAAGGACAGTCGGGTGGGTCACCCCTCCACTTT | CASSEGQSGGSPLHF
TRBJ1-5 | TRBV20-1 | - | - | TGCAGTGCTAGTTTGGGCGGCGGGGAGGAGGTGCCCCAGCATTTT | CSASLGGGEEVPQHF
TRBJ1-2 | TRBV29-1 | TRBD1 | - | TGCAGCGTTGAACCCTCCGGGACAGGAGATGGCTACACCTTC | CSVEPSGTGDGYTF
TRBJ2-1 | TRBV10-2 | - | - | TGCGCCAGCAGTGAGACTTGGAATGAGCAGTTCTTC | CASSETWNEQFF
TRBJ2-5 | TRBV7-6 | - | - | TGTGCCAGCAGTCCAACCCGGGACTTAGGAGAGACCCAGTACTTC | CASSPTRDLGETQYF
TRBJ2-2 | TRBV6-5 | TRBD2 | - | TGTGCCAGCAGTTTAGCGGGGTCCTCCGGGGAGCTGTTTTTT | CASSLAGSSGELFF
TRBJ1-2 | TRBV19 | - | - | TGTGCCAGTAGTATTGTGCAGGGTCACGGCTACACCTTC | CASSIVQGHGYTF
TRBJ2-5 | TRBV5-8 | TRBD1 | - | TGTGCCAGCAGCGCTGCGACAGGGCAGCTCGGAGAGACCCAGTACTTC | CASSAATGQLGETQYF
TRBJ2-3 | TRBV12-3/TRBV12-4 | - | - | TGTGCCAGCAGTCCTAGCACAGATACGCAGTATTTT | CASSPSTDTQYF
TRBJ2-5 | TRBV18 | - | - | TGTGCCAGCTCACCGGGGGGGCAGGAAGAGACCCAGTACTTC | CASSPGGQEETQYF
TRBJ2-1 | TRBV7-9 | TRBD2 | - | TGTGCCAGCAGCAGACGCGGCGGACTAGCGGTGGCCGAGCAGTTCTTC | CASSRRGGLAVAEQFF
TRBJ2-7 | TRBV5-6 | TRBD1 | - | TGTGCCAGCAGCCTAGACAGGGTCGAGCAGTACTTC | CASSLDRVEQYF
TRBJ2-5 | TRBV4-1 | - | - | TGCGCCAGCAGCCAAGATCCCTACCGGGCGGGCTACCAAGAGACCCAGTACTTC | CASSQDPYRAGYQETQYF
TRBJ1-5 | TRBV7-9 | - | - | TGTGCCAGCAGCAGTGGGGCAGGGCAGCAGCCCCAGCATTTT | CASSSGAGQQPQHF
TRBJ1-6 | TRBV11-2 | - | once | TGTGCCAGCACCCTAGCTGGGGGCAGGAATTCACCCCTCCACTTT | CASTLAGGRNSPLHF
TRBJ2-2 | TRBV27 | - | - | TGTGCCAGCAGTTTAGGGGGCCCCGGGGAGCTGTTTTTT | CASSLGGPGELFF
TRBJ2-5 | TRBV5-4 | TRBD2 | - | TGTGCCAGCAGCTTCGACGGCGGGGGGCAAGAGACCCAGTACTTC | CASSFDGGGQETQYF
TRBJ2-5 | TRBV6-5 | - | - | TGTGCCAGCAGTTACTCGACAACCGAAGAGACCCAGTACTTC | CASSYSTTEETQYF
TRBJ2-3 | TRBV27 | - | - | TGTGCCAGCATCCGTATGTCGGGGGGCCTCACAGATACGCAGTATTTT | CASIRMSGGLTDTQYF
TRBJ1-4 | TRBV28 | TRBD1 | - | TGTGCCAGCAGTTTGGACAGGGGGTACGAAAAACTGTTTTTT | CASSLDRGYEKLFF
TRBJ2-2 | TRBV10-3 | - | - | TGTGCCATCACCAGGGACTCGAACACCGGGGAGCTGTTTTTT | CAITRDSNTGELFF
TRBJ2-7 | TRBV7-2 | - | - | TGTGCCAGCAGCCGGACTTCTACCTCTACGGAGCAGTACTTC | CASSRTSTSTEQYF
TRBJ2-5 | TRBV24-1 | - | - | TGTGCCACCAGTGGTTGGGGCGAGACCCAGTACTTC | CATSGWGETQYF